A selection of T cell receptor beta chains follows, all from one sample in a study of graft-versus-host responses after intestinal transplantation. TCRdb's copy holds only in-frame clones and misses some; the assay was immunoSEQ multiplex PCR. The table includes around 99,000 clones, approximately 86% detected once. Their cognate antigens are unknown. The source was unstimulated CD4+ T cells sorted from spleen or lymph node cells, collected before transplant. The receptors stem from a human donor who was the organ donor for an intestinal transplant. Each CDR3 is given with its conserved first and last residue. D genes are given only for firm matches. Size values are once, few and many counts, or a class for expanded clones, and some rows have none.

j_call d_call clone_size v_call cdr3_nt cdr3_aa
TRBJ2-7 . . TRBV5-6 TGTGCCAGCAGCTACGTCCTCACTGGGGGCGAGCAGTACTTC CASSYVLTGGEQYF
TRBJ1-1 . . TRBV11-1 TGTGCCAGCAGCTACTCGAAGCGCAACACTGAAGCTTTCTTT CASSYSKRNTEAFF
TRBJ2-2 . . TRBV5-1 TGCGCCAGCAGCTTGGGCAACACCGGGGAGCTGTTTTTT CASSLGNTGELFF
TRBJ1-2 TRBD1 . TRBV5-1 TGCGCCAGCAGCCGTGGGACAGGGGATTACTATGGCTACACCTTC CASSRGTGDYYGYTF
TRBJ1-1 . . TRBV5-1 TGCGCCAGCAGTTACGGTCGCGCGACTGAAGCTTTCTTT CASSYGRATEAFF
TRBJ1-1 . . TRBV7-9 TGTGCCAGCAGCCTTGCCAGGGAAATGAACACTGAAGCTTTCTTT CASSLAREMNTEAFF
TRBJ2-3 TRBD2 . TRBV5-1 TGCGCCAGCAGCTTGGTCGCGGGGGTCGGCACAGATACGCAGTATTTT CASSLVAGVGTDTQYF
TRBJ2-1 TRBD2 . TRBV5-1 TGCGCCAGCATCGGACTAGCGGGAGATAACTACAATGAGCAGTTCTTC CASIGLAGDNYNEQFF
TRBJ2-4 TRBD1 . TRBV6-1 TGTGCCAGCAGTTCTTGGACAGGGGTCAAAAACATTCAGTACTTC CASSSWTGVKNIQYF
TRBJ2-3 . . TRBV7-9 TGTGCCAGCAGCCCTGGGCGAGATACGCAGTATTTT CASSPGRDTQYF
TRBJ2-2 . . TRBV5-5 TGTGCCAGCAGCTCTAGCCACCATATATCCGGGGAGCTGTTTTTT CASSSSHHISGELFF
TRBJ2-7 . few TRBV6-1 TGTGCCAGCAGCACCCTTGAGTTTGGGGAGCAGTACTTC CASSTLEFGEQYF
TRBJ2-3 TRBD2 . TRBV11-2 TGTGCCAGCAGCTTCGGACTAGCGGCCGATACGCAGTATTTT CASSFGLAADTQYF
TRBJ2-5 . . TRBV5-6 TGTGCCAGCAGCTTCTCTGGACTGTCCCTAGCTGCCCAAGAGACCCAGTACTTC CASSFSGLSLAAQETQYF